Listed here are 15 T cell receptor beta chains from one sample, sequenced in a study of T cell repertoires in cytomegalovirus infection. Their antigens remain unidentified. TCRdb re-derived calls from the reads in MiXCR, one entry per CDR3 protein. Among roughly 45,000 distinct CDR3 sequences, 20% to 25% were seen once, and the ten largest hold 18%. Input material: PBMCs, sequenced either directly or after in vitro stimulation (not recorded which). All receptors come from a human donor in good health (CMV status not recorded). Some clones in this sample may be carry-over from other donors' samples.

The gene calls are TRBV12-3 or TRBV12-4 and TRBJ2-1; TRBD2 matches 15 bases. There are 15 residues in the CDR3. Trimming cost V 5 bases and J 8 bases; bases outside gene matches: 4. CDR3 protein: CASSKRTSGGDEQFF. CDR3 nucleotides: TGTGCCAGCAGTAAAAGGACTAGCGGGGGGGATGAGCAGTTCTTC.

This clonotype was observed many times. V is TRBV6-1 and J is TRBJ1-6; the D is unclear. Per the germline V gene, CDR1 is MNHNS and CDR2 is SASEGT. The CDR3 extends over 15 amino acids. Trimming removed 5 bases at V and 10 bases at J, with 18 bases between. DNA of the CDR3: TGTGCCAGCAGTCCATCGGCACAACCGTCGTCACCCCTCCACTTT. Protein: CASSPSAQPSSPLHF.

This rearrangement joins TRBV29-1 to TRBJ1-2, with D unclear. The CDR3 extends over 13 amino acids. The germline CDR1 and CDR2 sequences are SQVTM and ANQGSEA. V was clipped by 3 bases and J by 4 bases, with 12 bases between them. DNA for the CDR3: TGCAGCGTTGAGGTCGGGAACGGCTATGGCTACACCTTC. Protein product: CSVEVGNGYGYTF.

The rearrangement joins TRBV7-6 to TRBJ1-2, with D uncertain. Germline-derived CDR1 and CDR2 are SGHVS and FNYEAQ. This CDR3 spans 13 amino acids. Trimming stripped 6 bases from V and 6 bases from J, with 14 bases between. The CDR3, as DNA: TGTGCCAGCAGTAGGGTTGCTGGGCATGGCTACACCTTC. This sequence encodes CASSRVAGHGYTF.

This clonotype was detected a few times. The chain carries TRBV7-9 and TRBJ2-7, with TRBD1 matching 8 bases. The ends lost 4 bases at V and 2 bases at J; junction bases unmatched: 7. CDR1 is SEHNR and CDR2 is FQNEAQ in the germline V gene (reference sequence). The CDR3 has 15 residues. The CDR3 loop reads CASSSVGTGTYEQYF. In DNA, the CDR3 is TGTGCCAGCAGCTCGGTGGGGACAGGAACCTACGAGCAGTACTTC.

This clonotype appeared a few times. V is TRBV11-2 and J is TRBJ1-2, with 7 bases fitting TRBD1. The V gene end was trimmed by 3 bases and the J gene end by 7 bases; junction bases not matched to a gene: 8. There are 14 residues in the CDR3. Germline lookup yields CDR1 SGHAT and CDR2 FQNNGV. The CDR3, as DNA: TGTGCCAGCAGCTTGATAGGGGGCGCTAGTGGCTACACCTTC. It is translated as CASSLIGGASGYTF.

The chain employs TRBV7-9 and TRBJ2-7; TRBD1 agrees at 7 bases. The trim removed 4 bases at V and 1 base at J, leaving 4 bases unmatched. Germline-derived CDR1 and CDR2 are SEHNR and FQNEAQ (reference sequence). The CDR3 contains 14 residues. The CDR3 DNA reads TGTGCCAGCAGCTCCGGGACAGAGTCCTACGAGCAGTACTTC. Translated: CASSSGTESYEQYF.

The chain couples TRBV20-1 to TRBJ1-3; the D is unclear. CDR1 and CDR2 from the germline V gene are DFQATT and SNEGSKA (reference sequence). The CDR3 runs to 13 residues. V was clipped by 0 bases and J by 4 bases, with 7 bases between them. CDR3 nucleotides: TGCAGTGCTAGAGACCAGTACGGAAACACCATATATTTT. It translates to CSARDQYGNTIYF.

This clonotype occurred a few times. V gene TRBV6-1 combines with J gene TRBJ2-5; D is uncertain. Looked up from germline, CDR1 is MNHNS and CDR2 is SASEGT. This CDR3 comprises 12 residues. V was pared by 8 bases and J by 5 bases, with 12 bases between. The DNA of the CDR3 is TGTGCCAGCGGGCTGTCGATGGAGACCCAGTACTTC. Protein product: CASGLSMETQYF.

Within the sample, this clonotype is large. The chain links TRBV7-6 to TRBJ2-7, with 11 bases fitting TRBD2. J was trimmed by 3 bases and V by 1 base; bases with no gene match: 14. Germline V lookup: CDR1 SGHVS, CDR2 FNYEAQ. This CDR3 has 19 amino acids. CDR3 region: CASSLGPTSGTDIYYEQYF. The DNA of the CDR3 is TGTGCCAGCAGCTTAGGACCGACTAGCGGGACCGATATATACTACGAGCAGTACTTC.

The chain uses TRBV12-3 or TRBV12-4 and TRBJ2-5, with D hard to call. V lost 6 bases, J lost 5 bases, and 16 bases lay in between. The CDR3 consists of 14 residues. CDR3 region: CASSPPGSRETQYF. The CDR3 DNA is TGTGCCAGCAGCCCCCCGGGTTCGCGGGAGACCCAGTACTTC.

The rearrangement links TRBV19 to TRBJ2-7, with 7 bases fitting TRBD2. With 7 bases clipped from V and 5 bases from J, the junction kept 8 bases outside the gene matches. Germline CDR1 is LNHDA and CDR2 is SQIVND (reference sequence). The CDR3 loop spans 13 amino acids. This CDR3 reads CASKERGIDEQYF. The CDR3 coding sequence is TGTGCCAGTAAGGAGCGGGGAATCGACGAGCAGTACTTC.

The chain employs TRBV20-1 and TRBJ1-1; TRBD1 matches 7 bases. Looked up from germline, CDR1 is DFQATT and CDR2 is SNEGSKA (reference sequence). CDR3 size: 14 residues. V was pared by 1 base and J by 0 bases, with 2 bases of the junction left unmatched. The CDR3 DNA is TGCAGTGCTAGAGTGGGGACAGTGAACACTGAAGCTTTCTTT. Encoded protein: CSARVGTVNTEAFF.

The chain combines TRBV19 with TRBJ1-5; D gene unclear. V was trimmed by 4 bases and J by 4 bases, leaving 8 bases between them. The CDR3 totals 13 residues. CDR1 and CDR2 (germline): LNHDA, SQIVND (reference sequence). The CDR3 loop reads CASSRTVNQPQHF. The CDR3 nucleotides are TGTGCCAGTAGTAGGACGGTAAATCAGCCCCAGCATTTT.

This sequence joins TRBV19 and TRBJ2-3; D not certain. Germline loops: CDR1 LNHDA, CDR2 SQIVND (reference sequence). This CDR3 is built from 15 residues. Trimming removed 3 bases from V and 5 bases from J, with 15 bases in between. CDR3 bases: TGTGCCAGTAGTATTGGAAACCCCCAGGAAGATACGCAGTATTTT. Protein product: CASSIGNPQEDTQYF.